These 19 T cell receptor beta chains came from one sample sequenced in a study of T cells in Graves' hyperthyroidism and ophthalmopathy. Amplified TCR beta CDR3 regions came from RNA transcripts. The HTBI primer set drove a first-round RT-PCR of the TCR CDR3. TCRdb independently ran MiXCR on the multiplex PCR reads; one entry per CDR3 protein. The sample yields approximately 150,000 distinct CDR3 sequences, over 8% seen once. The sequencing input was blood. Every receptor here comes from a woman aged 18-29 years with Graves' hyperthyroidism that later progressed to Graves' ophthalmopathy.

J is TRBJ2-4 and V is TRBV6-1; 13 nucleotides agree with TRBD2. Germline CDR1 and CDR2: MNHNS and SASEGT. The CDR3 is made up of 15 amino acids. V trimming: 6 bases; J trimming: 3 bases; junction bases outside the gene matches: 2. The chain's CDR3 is CASRRLAGGKNIQYF. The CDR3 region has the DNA TGTGCCAGCAGAAGACTAGCGGGGGGCAAAAACATTCAGTACTTC.

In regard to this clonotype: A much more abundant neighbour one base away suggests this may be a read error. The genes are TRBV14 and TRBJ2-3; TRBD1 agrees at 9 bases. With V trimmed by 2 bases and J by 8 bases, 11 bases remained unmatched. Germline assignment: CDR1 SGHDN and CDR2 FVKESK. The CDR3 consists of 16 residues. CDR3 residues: CASSQLRDRVVGTQYF. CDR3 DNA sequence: TGTGCCAGCAGCCAACTTCGGGACAGGGTAGTGGGTACGCAGTATTTT. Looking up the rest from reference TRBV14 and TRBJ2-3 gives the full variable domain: EAGVTQFPSHSVIEKGQTVTLRCDPISGHDNLYWYRRVMGKEIKFLLHFVKESKQDESGMPNNRFLAERTGGTYSTLKVQPAELEDSGVYFCASSQLRDRVVGTQYFGPGTRLTVL.

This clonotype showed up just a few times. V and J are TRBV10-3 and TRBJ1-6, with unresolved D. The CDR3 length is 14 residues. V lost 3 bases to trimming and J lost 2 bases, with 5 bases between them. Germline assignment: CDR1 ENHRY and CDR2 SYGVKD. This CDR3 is CAISEAAYNSPLHF. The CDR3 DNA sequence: TGTGCCATCAGTGAAGCAGCCTATAATTCACCCCTCCACTTT.

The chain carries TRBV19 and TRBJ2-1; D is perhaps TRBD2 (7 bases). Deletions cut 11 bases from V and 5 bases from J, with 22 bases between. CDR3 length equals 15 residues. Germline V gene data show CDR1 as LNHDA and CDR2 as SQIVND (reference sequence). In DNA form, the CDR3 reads TGTGCCTGCCGAGGGGGGGGAGCCAATAACAATGAGCAGTTCTTC. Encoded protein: CACRGGGANNNEQFF. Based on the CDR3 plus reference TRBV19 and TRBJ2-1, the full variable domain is DGGITQSPKYLFRKEGQNVTLSCEQNLNHDAMYWYRQDPGQGLRLIYYSQIVNDFQKGDIAEGYSVSREKKESFPLTVTSAQKNPTAFYLCACRGGGANNNEQFFGPGTRLTVL.

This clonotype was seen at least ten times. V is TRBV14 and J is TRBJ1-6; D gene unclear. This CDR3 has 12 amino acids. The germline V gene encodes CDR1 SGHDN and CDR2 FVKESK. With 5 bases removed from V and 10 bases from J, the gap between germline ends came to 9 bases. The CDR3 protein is CASSYKESPLHF. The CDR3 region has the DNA TGTGCCAGCAGCTACAAGGAATCACCCCTCCACTTT.

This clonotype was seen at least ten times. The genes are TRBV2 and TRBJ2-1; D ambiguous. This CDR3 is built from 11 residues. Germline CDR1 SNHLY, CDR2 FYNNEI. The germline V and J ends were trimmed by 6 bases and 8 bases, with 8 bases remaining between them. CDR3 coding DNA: TGTGCCAGCAGCCAGAGAGATGAGCAGTTCTTC. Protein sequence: CASSQRDEQFF.

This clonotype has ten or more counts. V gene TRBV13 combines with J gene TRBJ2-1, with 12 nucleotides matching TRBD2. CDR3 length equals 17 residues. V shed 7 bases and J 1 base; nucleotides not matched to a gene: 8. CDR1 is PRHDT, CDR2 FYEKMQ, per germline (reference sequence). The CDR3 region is CASMTSGRGWSYNEQFF. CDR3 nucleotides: TGTGCCAGCATGACTAGCGGGAGAGGGTGGTCCTACAATGAGCAGTTCTTC.

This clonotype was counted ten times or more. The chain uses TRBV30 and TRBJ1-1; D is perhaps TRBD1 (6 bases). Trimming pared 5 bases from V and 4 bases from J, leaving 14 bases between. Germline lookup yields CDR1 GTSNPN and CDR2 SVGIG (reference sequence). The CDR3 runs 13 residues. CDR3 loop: CAWVRQARTEAFF. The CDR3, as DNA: TGTGCCTGGGTTCGACAGGCACGCACTGAAGCTTTCTTT.

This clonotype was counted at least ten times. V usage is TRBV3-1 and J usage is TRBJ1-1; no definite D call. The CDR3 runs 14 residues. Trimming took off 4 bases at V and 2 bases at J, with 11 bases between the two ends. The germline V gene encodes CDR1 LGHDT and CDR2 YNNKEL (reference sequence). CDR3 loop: CASSPLEANTEAFF. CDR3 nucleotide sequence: TGTGCCAGCAGCCCCCTCGAGGCCAACACTGAAGCTTTCTTT. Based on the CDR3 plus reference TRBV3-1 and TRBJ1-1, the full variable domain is DTAVSQTPKYLVTQMGNDKSIKCEQNLGHDTMYWYKQDSKKFLKIMFSYNNKELIINETVPNRFSPKSPDKAHLNLHINSLELGDSAVYFCASSPLEANTEAFFGQGTRLTVV.

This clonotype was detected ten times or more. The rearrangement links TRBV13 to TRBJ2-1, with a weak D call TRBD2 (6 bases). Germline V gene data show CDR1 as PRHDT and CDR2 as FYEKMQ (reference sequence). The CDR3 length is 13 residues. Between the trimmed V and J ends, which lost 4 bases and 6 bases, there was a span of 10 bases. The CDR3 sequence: CASSSRDFNEQFF. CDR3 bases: TGTGCCAGCAGCTCCCGGGACTTCAATGAGCAGTTCTTC.

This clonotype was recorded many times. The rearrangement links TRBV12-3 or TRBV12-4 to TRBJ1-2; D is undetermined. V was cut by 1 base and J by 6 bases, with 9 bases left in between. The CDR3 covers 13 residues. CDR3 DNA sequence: TGTGCCAGCAGTTTAGGGCAGGCCGATGGCTACACCTTC. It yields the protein CASSLGQADGYTF.

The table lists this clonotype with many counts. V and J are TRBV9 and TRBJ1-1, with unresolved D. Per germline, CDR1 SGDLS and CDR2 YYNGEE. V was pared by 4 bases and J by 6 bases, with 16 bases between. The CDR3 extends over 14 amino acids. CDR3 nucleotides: TGTGCCAGCAGCCCCCCCAACGGTAAGGCTGAAGCTTTCTTT. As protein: CASSPPNGKAEAFF.

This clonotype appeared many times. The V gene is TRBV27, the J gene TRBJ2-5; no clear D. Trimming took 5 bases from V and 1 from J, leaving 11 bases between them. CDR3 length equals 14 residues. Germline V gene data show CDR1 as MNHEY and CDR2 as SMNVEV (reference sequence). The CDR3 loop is CASSVTYPQETQYF. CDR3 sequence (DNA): TGTGCCAGCAGTGTGACCTACCCCCAAGAGACCCAGTACTTC.

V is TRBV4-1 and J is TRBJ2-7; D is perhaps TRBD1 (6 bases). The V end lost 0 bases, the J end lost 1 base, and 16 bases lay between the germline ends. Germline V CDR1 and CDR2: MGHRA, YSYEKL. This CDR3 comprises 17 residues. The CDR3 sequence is CASSQDPKNRESYEQYF. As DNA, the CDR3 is TGCGCCAGCAGCCAAGACCCAAAAAACAGGGAATCCTACGAGCAGTACTTC.

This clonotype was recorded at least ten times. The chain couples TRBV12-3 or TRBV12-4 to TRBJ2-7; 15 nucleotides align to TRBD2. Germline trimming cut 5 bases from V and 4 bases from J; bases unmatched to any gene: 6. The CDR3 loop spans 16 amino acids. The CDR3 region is CASSDGLAGGFYEQYF. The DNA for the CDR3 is TGTGCCAGCAGTGATGGACTAGCGGGGGGGTTTTACGAGCAGTACTTC.

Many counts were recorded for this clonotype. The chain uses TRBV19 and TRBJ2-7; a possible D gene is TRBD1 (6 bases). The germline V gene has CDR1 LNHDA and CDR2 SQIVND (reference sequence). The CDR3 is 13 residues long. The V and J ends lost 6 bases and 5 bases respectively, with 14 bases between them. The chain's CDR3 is CASSPTGNDEQYF. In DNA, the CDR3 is TGTGCCAGTAGCCCAACAGGGAACGACGAGCAGTACTTC. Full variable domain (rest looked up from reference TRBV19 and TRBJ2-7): DGGITQSPKYLFRKEGQNVTLSCEQNLNHDAMYWYRQDPGQGLRLIYYSQIVNDFQKGDIAEGYSVSREKKESFPLTVTSAQKNPTAFYLCASSPTGNDEQYFGPGTRLTVT.

The CDR3 coding sequence is TGTGCCAGCAGCTTAGTGGGAGAGGCCGGGGAGCTGTTTTTT. Encoded protein: CASSLVGEAGELFF. The rearrangement uses TRBV7-6 and TRBJ2-2; possible D gene TRBD2, 5 bases. Germline values: CDR1 SGHVS, CDR2 FNYEAQ. This CDR3 has 14 residues. Trimming left V 1 base short and J 6 bases short, with 9 bases between.

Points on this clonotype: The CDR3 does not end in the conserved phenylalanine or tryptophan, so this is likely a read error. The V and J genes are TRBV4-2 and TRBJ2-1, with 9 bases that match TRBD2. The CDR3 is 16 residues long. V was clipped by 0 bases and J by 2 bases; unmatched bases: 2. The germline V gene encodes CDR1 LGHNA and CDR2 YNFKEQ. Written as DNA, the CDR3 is TGTGCCAGCAGCCAAGAGGGCGGGGGGGCCTACAATGAGCAGTTCCTC. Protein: CASSQEGGGAYNEQFL.

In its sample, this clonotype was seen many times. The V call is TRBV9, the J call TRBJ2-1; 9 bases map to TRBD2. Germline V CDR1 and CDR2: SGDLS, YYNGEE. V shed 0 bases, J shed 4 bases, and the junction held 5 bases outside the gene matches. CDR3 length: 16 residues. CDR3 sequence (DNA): TGTGCCAGCAGCGTAGAAAGCGGGAGGACGTACAATGAGCAGTTCTTC. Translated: CASSVESGRTYNEQFF.